This T cell receptor (beta chain) was recorded in a study of regulatory T cells in long-lasting Graves disease. Points from the study as a whole: Persistent-disease Graves' patients showed less TCR diversity than new cases. Among persistent patients, a larger number of public clonotypes were shared (about 3,000) than among newly diagnosed patients (more than 850).

Germline V gene lookup returns CDR1 SGHTA and CDR2 FQGTGA. The CDR3 loop spans 17 amino acids. The V gene lost 6 bases and the J gene lost 0 bases, with 15 bases spanning the gap. Stated time point: newly diagnosed GD, antithyroid drugs for less than 3 months. TCR sequences were obtained from RNA taken from PBMCs. Patient provenance is recorded as an endocrinology department in Xi'an, China. With EDTA tubes as the receptacles, about 9.2 milliliters of peripheral blood were drawn. The TCR beta library used iRepertoire HTBI primers with Arm-PCR amplification of CDR3. TCRdb itself ran the multiplex PCR reads through MiXCR, one entry per CDR3 protein. The data contain around 400,000 distinct CDR3 sequences, roughly 16% of them singletons. This clonotype was counted between two and nine times. Its antigen is not identified.

The clonotype comes from a female donor with Graves disease. The chain recombines TRBV7-3 with TRBJ2-6, with D possibly being TRBD1 (6 bases). The source material was peripheral blood mononuclear cells (PBMCs), sampled at new diagnosis, from a patient treated with antithyroid drugs. CDR3 protein: CASRSGQTGSGANVLTF. The CDR3 coding sequence is TGTGCCAGCAGGTCTGGACAGACTGGCTCTGGGGCCAACGTCCTGACTTTC. Full variable domain (rest looked up from reference TRBV7-3 and TRBJ2-6): GAGVSQTPSNKVTEKGKYVELRCDPISGHTALYWYRQSLGQGPEFLIYFQGTGAADDSGLPNDRFFAVRPEGSVSTLKIQRTERGDSAVYLCASRSGQTGSGANVLTFGAGSRLTVL.